Each of the 3 T cell receptor beta chains below was sequenced from the same sample in a study of T cell responses to AZD1222 COVID-19 vaccine. The repertoire was sequenced with immunoSEQ multiplex PCR; TCRdb's copy has only in-frame clones and lacks some. Of approximately 110,000 clones listed, 87% are singletons. The sample was peripheral blood, taken on day 0 of AZD1222 vaccination. All receptors come from an adult in good health.

This clone was counted only a few times. Here the CDR3 DNA reads TGTGCCAGCAGCCAAAATCAACGTCAGCCCCAGCATTTT. It codes for CASSQNQRQPQHF. The chain recombines TRBV14 with TRBJ1-5; no definite D call. CDR3 length: 13 amino acids. V was clipped by 2 bases and J by 6 bases, with 8 bases between them. Germline V lookup: CDR1 SGHDN, CDR2 FVKESK.

The chain employs TRBV13 and TRBJ2-3, with D maybe TRBD1 (5 bases). The CDR3 totals 18 residues. Germline CDR1 and CDR2: PRHDT and FYEKMQ (reference sequence). Between the trimmed V and J ends, which lost 0 bases and 1 base, there was a span of 17 bases. CDR3 loop: CASSLGRGWGTGTDTQYF. In DNA, the CDR3 is TGTGCCAGCAGCTTAGGCCGAGGTTGGGGCACGGGCACAGATACGCAGTATTTT.

Of note for this clone: One end of the junction fails to match germline, which may point to a read error. The gene calls are TRBV24-1 and TRBJ2-3; D not certain. The V gene's germline CDR1 is KGHDR and CDR2 SFDVKD. There are 12 residues in the CDR3. In DNA, the CDR3 is TGTGCCACCAGTGATCGCACAGAAACGCAGTATTTT. Translating gives CATSDRTETQYF.